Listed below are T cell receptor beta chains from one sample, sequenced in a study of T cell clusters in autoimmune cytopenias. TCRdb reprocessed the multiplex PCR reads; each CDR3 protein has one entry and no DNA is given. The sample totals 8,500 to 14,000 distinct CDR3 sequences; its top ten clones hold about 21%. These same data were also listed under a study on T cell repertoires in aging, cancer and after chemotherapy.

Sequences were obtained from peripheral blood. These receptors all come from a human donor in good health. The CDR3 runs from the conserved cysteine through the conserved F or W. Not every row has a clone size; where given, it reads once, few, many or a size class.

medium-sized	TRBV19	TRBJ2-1	CASSILGGPDEQFF
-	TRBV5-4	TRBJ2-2	CASSLRNTGELFF
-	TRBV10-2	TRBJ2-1	CASSEPAGGRWGEQFF
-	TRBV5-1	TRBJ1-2	CASSFSGYIYGYTF
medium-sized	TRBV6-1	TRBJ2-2	CASSEPGTGELFF
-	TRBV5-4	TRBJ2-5	CASSLWGSGTKETQYF
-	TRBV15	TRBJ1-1	CATSRGRVNTEAFF
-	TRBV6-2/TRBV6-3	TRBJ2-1	CASSTGIRVNEQFF
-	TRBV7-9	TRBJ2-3	CASSPRVASSTDTQYF
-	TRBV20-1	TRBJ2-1	CSAREGREQFF
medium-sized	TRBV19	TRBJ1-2	CASRSPQGTLIYGYTF
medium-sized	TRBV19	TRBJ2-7	CASSIGSAMLYEQYF
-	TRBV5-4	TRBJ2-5	CASSLVSGDETQYF
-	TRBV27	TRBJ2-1	CASKRYGGSGTNEQFF
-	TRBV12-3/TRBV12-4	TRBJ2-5	CASSSSQGLVNVALQETQYF
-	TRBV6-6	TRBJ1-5	CASSYEKGGRHLRSNQPQHF
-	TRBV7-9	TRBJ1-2	CASSADRGQNGYTF
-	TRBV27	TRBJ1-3	CASRPMPGPEGHTIYF
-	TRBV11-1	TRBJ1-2	CASSLSYLQSAYGYTF
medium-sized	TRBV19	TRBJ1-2	CASSRRREHSYGYTF
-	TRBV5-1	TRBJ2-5	CASSLGLAGAGETQYF
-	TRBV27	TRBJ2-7	CASSLSYRDYEQYF
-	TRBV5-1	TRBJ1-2	CASSWGGANYGYTF
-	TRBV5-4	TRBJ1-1	CASREGAVEAFF
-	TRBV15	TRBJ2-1	CATSRGSGGANEQFF
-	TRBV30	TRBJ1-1	CAWSVGRSLGEAFF
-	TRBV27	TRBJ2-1	CASSRAVPTVINEQFF
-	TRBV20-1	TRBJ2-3	CSARLRGRAVRDTQYF
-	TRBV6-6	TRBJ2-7	CASSYSESMSYEQYF
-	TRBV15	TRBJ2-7	CATSRGPFDEQYF
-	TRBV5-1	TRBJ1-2	CASSDYGTGTGYTF
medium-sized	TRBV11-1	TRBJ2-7	CASSRDPYEQYF
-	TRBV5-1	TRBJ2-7	CASSLGADLMSYEQYF
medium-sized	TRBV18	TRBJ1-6	CASSPDVGTSPLHF
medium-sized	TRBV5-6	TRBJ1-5	CASSLNGQTRNQPQHF
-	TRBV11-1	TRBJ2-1	CASSLVPPSSSYNEQFF
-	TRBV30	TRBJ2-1	CAWSGIADNEQFF
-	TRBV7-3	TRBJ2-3	CASSLTGSTDTQYF
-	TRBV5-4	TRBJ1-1	CASSLEGNTEAFF
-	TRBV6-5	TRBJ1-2	CASSFRDSNYGYTF
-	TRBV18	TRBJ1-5	CASSPTGANQPQHF
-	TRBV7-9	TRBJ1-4	CASRGQNDEKLFF
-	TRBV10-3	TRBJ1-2	CAISEDRVYGYTF
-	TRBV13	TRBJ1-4	CASSKRTGWEKLFF
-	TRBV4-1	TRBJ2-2	CASSQEKHASTGELFF
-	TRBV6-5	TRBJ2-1	CASRTGLHEQFF
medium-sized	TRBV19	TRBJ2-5	CASSQAGLETQYF
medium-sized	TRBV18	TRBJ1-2	CASSSGGDYGYTF
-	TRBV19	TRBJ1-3	CASSRPGQGRGNTIYF